The clone carrying this T cell receptor beta chain was observed once. No antigen is known for it. The data stem from a study of T cell responses to AZD1222 COVID-19 vaccine. Notes on the study in general: Donors were largely white British and mainly female; clonal diversity was possibly underestimated. Repertoire sampling happened only post peak T cell response.

The V end was cut by 1 base, the J end by 4 bases, with 10 bases between. The CDR3 is 14 residues long. Germline lookup yields CDR1 SGHAT and CDR2 FQNNGV. The protocol was immunoSEQ multiplex PCR, while the TCRdb copy is restricted to in-frame clones and leaves out a portion. The profile shows under 200,000 clones, 91% of them singletons. The specimen was peripheral blood, collected on day 0 of AZD1222 vaccination. The TCR originated in an adult in good health. The rearrangement uses TRBV11-2 and TRBJ1-1; a possible D gene is TRBD1 (5 bases). The CDR3 region is CASSLAGGATEAFF. CDR3 DNA: TGTGCCAGCAGCTTAGCAGGAGGGGCCACTGAAGCTTTCTTT. Full variable domain (outside the CDR3, taken from reference TRBV11-2 and TRBJ1-1): EAGVAQSPRYKIIEKRQSVAFWCNPISGHATLYWYQQILGQGPKLLIQFQNNGVVDDSQLPKDRFSAERLKGVDSTLKIQPAKLEDSAVYLCASSLAGGATEAFFGQGTRLTVV.